Listed below are T cell receptor beta chains from one sample, sequenced in a study of T cell repertoires in cytomegalovirus infection. No antigen has been assigned to these receptors. In TCRdb, the reads were re-called with MiXCR into one record per CDR3 protein. Among nearly 70,000 distinct CDR3 sequences listed, approximately 22% were seen once. The sequencing input was PBMCs, sequenced either directly or after in vitro stimulation (not recorded which). The receptors were gathered from a human donor in good health (CMV status not recorded). Some clones in this sample may be carry-over from other donors' samples. Each CDR3 is given with its conserved first and last residue. The D gene is left open where the match is weak. The size field is filled for only some rows; it gives once, few, many or a size class.

V: TRBV6-2/TRBV6-3
size: .
J: TRBJ2-1
D: TRBD1
DNA: TGTGCCAGCAGTTACAGGACAGGGATCGGGCATGAGCAGTTCTTC
CDR3: CASSYRTGIGHEQFF

V: TRBV12-3/TRBV12-4
size: many
J: TRBJ2-5
D: TRBD2
DNA: TGTGCCAGCAGTCAAACTAGCGCAAACGCCCAGTACTTC
CDR3: CASSQTSANAQYF

V: TRBV27
size: .
J: TRBJ1-6
D: .
DNA: TGTGCCAGCAGTTTATGGCCCGGGTATTCACCCCTCCACTTT
CDR3: CASSLWPGYSPLHF

V: TRBV2
size: .
J: TRBJ1-3
D: TRBD1
DNA: TGTGCCAGCAGCGTGGGACAGCAGGGGAGAGGAAACACCATATATTTT
CDR3: CASSVGQQGRGNTIYF

V: TRBV11-2
size: .
J: TRBJ2-3
D: TRBD1
DNA: TGTGCCAGCAGCCCCCGTTCTCCGGGACAGGGGGCTTTGAGCACAGATACGCAGTATTTT
CDR3: CASSPRSPGQGALSTDTQYF

V: TRBV24-1
size: .
J: TRBJ2-1
D: .
DNA: TGTGCCACCAGCCACTTACCAGTGAATGAGCAGTTCTTC
CDR3: CATSHLPVNEQFF

V: TRBV7-2
size: many
J: TRBJ2-7
D: TRBD1
DNA: TGTGCCAGCAGCATGCCGGGACAGGGGAGAAGGTACGAGCAGTACTTC
CDR3: CASSMPGQGRRYEQYF

V: TRBV7-8
size: many
J: TRBJ2-2
D: TRBD2
DNA: TGTGCCAGCAGCCCCCAAGGGATAGCGGGAGAGGGCACCGGGGAGCTGTTTTTT
CDR3: CASSPQGIAGEGTGELFF

V: TRBV7-2
size: many
J: TRBJ2-7
D: .
DNA: TGTGCCAGCAGCAATTATCTGGATTCCTACGAGCAGTACTTC
CDR3: CASSNYLDSYEQYF

V: TRBV7-8
size: .
J: TRBJ1-5
D: .
DNA: TGTGCCAGCAGCTTAGACGACGGGTGGCAGCCCCAGCATTTT
CDR3: CASSLDDGWQPQHF

V: TRBV7-3
size: .
J: TRBJ2-1
D: TRBD2
DNA: TGTGCCAGCAGCCCAATGGGACTAGCGGGAATGGATGAGCAGTTCTTC
CDR3: CASSPMGLAGMDEQFF

V: TRBV6-8
size: few
J: TRBJ1-2
D: TRBD1
DNA: TGTGCCAGCAGTTACCGGACAGGGGCGAGTGGCTACACCTTC
CDR3: CASSYRTGASGYTF

V: TRBV6-5
size: .
J: TRBJ2-5
D: .
DNA: TGTGCCAGCAGTTCAAGAGAGACCCAGTACTTC
CDR3: CASSSRETQYF

V: TRBV29-1
size: few
J: TRBJ1-5
D: .
DNA: TGCAGCGTTTACAATCAGCCCCAGCATTTT
CDR3: CSVYNQPQHF

V: TRBV12-3/TRBV12-4
size: .
J: TRBJ1-2
D: TRBD1
DNA: TGTGCCAGCAGTCCCGCAGGGGGCGACTATGGCTACACCTTC
CDR3: CASSPAGGDYGYTF

V: TRBV19
size: few
J: TRBJ1-2
D: TRBD1
DNA: TGTGCCAGTGCTATAGGACAGGCTGGGGGAAACTATGGCTACACCTTC
CDR3: CASAIGQAGGNYGYTF

V: TRBV29-1
size: few
J: TRBJ2-5
D: .
DNA: TGCAGCGTTTCGACTGGATCCTACCAAGAGACCCAGTACTTC
CDR3: CSVSTGSYQETQYF

V: TRBV7-8
size: many
J: TRBJ2-3
D: .
DNA: TGTGCCAGCAGCTTAGCTCGGGGTGACGATACGCAGTATTTT
CDR3: CASSLARGDDTQYF

V: TRBV6-2/TRBV6-3
size: .
J: TRBJ2-2
D: .
DNA: TGTGCCAGCACCCTTTACGGAGGAGCCCCCACCGGGGAGCTGTTTTTT
CDR3: CASTLYGGAPTGELFF

V: TRBV19
size: .
J: TRBJ2-3
D: .
DNA: TGTGCCAGTAGTATAGCAGGCGGGCATCGGACAGATACGCAGTATTTT
CDR3: CASSIAGGHRTDTQYF

V: TRBV7-7
size: .
J: TRBJ2-2
D: .
DNA: TGTGCTAGCAGGCAAGCGACCACCGGGGAGCTGTTTTTT
CDR3: CASRQATTGELFF

V: TRBV2
size: few
J: TRBJ2-1
D: TRBD2
DNA: TGTGCCAGCAGTCCTCTAGCGGGAGCTTACAATGAGCAGTTCTTC
CDR3: CASSPLAGAYNEQFF

V: TRBV4-1
size: .
J: TRBJ1-6
D: .
DNA: TGCGCCAGCCGGGGGAGGGGGGATAATTCACCCCTCCACTTT
CDR3: CASRGRGDNSPLHF

V: TRBV4-1
size: .
J: TRBJ2-7
D: TRBD2
DNA: TGTGCCAGCAGCCAAGGATCTAGCGGGTCCTACGAGCAGTACTTC
CDR3: CASSQGSSGSYEQYF

V: TRBV7-2
size: many
J: TRBJ2-7
D: TRBD2
DNA: TGTGCCAGCAGCCCCGACGGACTAGCTCTCCCGATAGTGTCCTACGAGCAGTACTTC
CDR3: CASSPDGLALPIVSYEQYF

V: TRBV28
size: .
J: TRBJ2-2
D: .
DNA: TGTGCCAGCAAACTGTCCACGCTTAACACCGGGGAGCTGTTTTTT
CDR3: CASKLSTLNTGELFF